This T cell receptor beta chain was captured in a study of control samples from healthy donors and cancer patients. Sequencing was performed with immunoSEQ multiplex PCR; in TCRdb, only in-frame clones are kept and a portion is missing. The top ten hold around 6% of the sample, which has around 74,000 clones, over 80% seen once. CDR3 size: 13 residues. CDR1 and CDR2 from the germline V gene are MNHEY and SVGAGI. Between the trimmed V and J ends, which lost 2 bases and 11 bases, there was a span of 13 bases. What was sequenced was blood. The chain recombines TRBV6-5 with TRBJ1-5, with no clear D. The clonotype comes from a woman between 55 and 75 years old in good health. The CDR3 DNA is TGTGCCAGCAGTTACGCCTGGTATGGGACCCAGCATTTT. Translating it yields CASSYAWYGTQHF.